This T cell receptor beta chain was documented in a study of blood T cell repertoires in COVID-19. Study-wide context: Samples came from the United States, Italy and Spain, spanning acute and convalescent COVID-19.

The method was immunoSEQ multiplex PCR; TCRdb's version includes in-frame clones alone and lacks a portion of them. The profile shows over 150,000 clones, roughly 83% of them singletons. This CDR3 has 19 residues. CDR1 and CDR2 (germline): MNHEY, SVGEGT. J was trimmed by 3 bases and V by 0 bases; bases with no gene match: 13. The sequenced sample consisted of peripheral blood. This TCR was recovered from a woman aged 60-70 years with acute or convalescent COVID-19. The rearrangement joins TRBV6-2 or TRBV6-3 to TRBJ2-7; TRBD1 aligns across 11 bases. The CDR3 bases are TGTGCCAGCAGTTACTCGAATCCGGGACAGGGGGAAGGGGGCTACGAGCAGTACTTC. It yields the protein CASSYSNPGQGEGGYEQYF.